This entry concerns a single T cell receptor (beta chain). The antigen remains undetermined. This record belongs to a study of cytomegalovirus exposure and HLA in healthy donors. General study findings and limits: A later analysis linked a missense DCLRE1C variant to TCR beta V- and J-gene trimming. A later analysis reported that several of the most significant clusters appeared to be linked to common viral pathogens, among them Epstein-Barr virus. Most CMV-associated TCR beta chains were later found to appear HLA-restricted.

PCR primers comprised 60 Vbeta and 13 Jbeta primers. As handled by the study authors: There were around 77 million unique TCR beta chains by a later count, and 8.5 million to 14 million of them were shared. Data came from immunoSEQ multiplex PCR; TCRdb stores just in-frame clones and leaves some out. V and J calls and clone size come straight from that table; D and trimming were deduced from the DNA. The sample has about 34,000 clones. The germline CDR1 and CDR2 sequences are SGHRS and YFSETQ. V was trimmed by 2 bases and J by 9 bases, leaving 13 bases between them. This CDR3 spans 13 amino acids. The V and J genes are TRBV5-1 and TRBJ2-3, with TRBD1 as a possible D gene (6 bases). The receptor was isolated from a woman aged 40 to 49 in good health and CMV-seropositive. Sequenced material: PBMCs. CDR3 sequence reads: CASSFDRFGTQYF. The CDR3 DNA reads as TGCGCCAGCAGCTTTGACAGGTTCGGGACGCAGTATTTT.